Shown below are 7 T cell receptor beta chains from a single sample sequenced in a study of cytomegalovirus exposure and HLA in healthy donors. This PCR relied on a set of 60 Vbeta primers and 13 Jbeta primers. The method was immunoSEQ multiplex PCR; TCRdb's version includes in-frame clones alone and lacks a portion of them. The sample holds about 150,000 clones, roughly 70% seen once. Sequenced input: PBMCs. These receptor sequences come from a male donor in good health and CMV-seronegative.

This rearrangement joins TRBV6-1 to TRBJ1-5; maybe TRBD1 (6 bases). CDR1 MNHNS and CDR2 SASEGT come from the germline V gene. The CDR3 runs to 11 residues. Trimming took 7 bases from V and 10 from J, leaving 11 bases between them. The CDR3 DNA follows: TGTGCCAGCACGGTACAGGGTCCCCAGCATTTT. Amino acid sequence: CASTVQGPQHF.

This clone appeared a few times. The CDR3 sequence: CASSGQGASGETQYF. CDR3 bases: TGTGCCAGCAGTGGACAGGGGGCTTCTGGAGAGACCCAGTACTTC. This sequence joins TRBV27 and TRBJ2-5; the match to TRBD1 covers 11 bases. This CDR3 spans 15 amino acids. Per the germline V gene, CDR1 is MNHEY and CDR2 is SMNVEV (reference sequence). V gave up 5 bases and J gave up 4 bases; unmatched junction bases: 6.

The chain uses TRBV14 and TRBJ2-5, with TRBD2 matching over 13 bases. With the DNA end fitting TRBJ2-7 better, the J assignment may be wrong. From germline, CDR1 is SGHDN and CDR2 FVKESK. CDR3 length: 15 residues. The DNA of the CDR3 is TGTGCCAGCAGCCAAGGACTAGCGGGAGGTTACGAGCAGTACTTC. It translates to CASSQGLAGGYEQYF.

The genes are TRBV15 and TRBJ1-1; D unresolved. This CDR3 spans 20 amino acids. Deletions cut 1 base from V and 5 bases from J, with 29 bases between. The germline gives CDR1 LNHNV, CDR2 YYDKDF (reference sequence). In DNA, the CDR3 is TGTGCCACCAGCAGAGTAGGAGGGTTTATCTTGTCAGTGGGTGGGACTGAAGCTTTCTTT. This translates into CATSRVGGFILSVGGTEAFF.

The chain joins TRBV7-9 to TRBJ1-5; tentative D call: TRBD1 (6 bases). The CDR3 runs 13 residues. V was pared by 5 bases and J by 1 base, with 6 bases between. Germline-derived CDR1 and CDR2 are SEHNR and FQNEAQ (reference sequence). The CDR3 bases are TGTGCCAGCAGCGGACAGAGCAATCAGCCCCAGCATTTT. It is translated as CASSGQSNQPQHF.

The gene calls are TRBV5-4 and TRBJ1-6; unclear D gene. CDR1 is SGHNT, CDR2 YYREEE, per germline (reference sequence). The V and J ends lost 2 bases and 7 bases respectively, with 13 bases between them. The CDR3 has 15 residues. The CDR3 loop reads CASSLTTERNSPLHF. The CDR3 bases are TGTGCCAGCAGCTTAACAACAGAAAGGAATTCACCCCTCCACTTT.

This clone was observed once. The gene calls are TRBV7-6 and TRBJ1-5; TRBD1 agrees at 7 bases. CDR3 size: 16 residues. Germline CDR1 and CDR2: SGHVS and FNYEAQ. The junction had 8 bases not matched to a gene; V was cut back by 6 bases and J by 0 bases. The CDR3 region is CASSRDSLYSNQPQHF. The CDR3 nucleotides read TGTGCCAGCAGTAGGGACAGCCTATATAGCAATCAGCCCCAGCATTTT.